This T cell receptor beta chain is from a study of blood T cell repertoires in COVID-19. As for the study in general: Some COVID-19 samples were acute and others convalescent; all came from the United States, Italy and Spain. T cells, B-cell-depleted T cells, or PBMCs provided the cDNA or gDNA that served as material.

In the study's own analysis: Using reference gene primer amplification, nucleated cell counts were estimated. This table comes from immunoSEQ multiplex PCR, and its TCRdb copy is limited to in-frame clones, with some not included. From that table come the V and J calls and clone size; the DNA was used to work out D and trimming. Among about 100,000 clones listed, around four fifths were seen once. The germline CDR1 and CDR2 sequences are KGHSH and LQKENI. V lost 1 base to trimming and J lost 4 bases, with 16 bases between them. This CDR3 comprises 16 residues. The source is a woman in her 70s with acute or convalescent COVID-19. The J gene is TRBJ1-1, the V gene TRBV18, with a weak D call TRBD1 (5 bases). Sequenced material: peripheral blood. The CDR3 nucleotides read TGTGCCAGCTCACCACTCGGGACTTCTGGCGCCACTGAAGCTTTCTTT. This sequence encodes CASSPLGTSGATEAFF.